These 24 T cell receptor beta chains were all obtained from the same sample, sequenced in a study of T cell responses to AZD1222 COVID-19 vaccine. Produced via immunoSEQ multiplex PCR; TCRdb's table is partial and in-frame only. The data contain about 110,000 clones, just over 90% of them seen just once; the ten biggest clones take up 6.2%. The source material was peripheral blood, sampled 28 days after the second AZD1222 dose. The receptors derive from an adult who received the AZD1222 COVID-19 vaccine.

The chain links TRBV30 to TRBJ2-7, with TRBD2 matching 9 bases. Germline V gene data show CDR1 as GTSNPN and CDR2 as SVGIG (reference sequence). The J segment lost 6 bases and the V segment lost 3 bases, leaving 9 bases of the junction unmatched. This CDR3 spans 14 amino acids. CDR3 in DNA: TGTGCCTGGAGGACATTAGCGGGAGTCTCCGAGCAGTACTTC. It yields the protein CAWRTLAGVSEQYF. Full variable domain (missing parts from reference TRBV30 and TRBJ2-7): SQTIHQWPATLVQPVGSPLSLECTVEGTSNPNLYWYRQAAGRGLQLLFYSVGIGQISSEVPQNLSASRPQDRQFILSSKKLLLSDSGFYLCAWRTLAGVSEQYFGPGTRLTVT.

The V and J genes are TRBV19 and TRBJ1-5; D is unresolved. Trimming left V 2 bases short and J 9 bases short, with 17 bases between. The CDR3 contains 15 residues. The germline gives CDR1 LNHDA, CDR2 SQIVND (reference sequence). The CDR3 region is CASSILGDLKGPQHF. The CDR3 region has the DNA TGTGCCAGTAGTATACTTGGTGACCTAAAGGGGCCCCAGCATTTT. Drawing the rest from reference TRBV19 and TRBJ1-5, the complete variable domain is DGGITQSPKYLFRKEGQNVTLSCEQNLNHDAMYWYRQDPGQGLRLIYYSQIVNDFQKGDIAEGYSVSREKKESFPLTVTSAQKNPTAFYLCASSILGDLKGPQHFGDGTRLSIL.

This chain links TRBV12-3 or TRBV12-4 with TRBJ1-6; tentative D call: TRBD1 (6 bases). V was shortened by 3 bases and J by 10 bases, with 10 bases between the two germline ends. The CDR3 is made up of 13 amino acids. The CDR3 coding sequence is TGTGCCAGCAGTTTGGGGGCGAAGTCACCCCTCCACTTT. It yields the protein CASSLGAKSPLHF.

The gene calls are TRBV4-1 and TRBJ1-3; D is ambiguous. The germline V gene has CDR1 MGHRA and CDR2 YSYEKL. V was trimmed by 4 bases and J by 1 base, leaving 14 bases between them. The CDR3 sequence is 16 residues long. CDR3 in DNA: TGCGCCAGCAGCCCCGGACCGCTCGAGTCTGGAAACACCATATATTTT. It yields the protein CASSPGPLESGNTIYF.

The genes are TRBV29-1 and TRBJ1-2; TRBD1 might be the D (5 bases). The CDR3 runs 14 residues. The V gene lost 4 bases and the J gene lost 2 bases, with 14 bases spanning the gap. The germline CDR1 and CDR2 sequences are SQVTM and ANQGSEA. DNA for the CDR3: TGCAGCGTTGCCTACCCGGGGGGAAACTATGGCTACACCTTC. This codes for CSVAYPGGNYGYTF.

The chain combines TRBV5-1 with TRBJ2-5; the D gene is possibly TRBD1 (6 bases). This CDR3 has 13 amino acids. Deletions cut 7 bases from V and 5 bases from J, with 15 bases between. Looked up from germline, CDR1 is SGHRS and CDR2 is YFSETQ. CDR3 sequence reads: CASGDRWGETQYF. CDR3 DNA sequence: TGCGCCAGCGGCGACAGGTGGGGTGAGACCCAGTACTTC.

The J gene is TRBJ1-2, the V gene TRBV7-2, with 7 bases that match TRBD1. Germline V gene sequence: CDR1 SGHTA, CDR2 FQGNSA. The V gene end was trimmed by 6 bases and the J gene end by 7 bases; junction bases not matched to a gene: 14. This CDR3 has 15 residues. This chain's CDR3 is CASSFIDKGASGYTF. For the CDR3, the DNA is TGTGCCAGCAGTTTCATTGACAAGGGGGCAAGTGGCTACACCTTC.

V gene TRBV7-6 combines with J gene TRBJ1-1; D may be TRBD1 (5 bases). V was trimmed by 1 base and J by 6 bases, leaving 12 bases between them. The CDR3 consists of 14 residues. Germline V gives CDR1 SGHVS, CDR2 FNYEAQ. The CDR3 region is CASSLGRLGAEAFF. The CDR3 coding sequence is TGTGCCAGCAGCTTAGGTCGGTTGGGGGCTGAAGCTTTCTTT. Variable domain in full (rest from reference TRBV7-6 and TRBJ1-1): GAGVSQSPRYKVTKRGQDVALRCDPISGHVSLYWYRQALGQGPEFLTYFNYEAQQDKSGLPNDRFSAERPEGSISTLTIQRTEQRDSAMYRCASSLGRLGAEAFFGQGTRLTVV.

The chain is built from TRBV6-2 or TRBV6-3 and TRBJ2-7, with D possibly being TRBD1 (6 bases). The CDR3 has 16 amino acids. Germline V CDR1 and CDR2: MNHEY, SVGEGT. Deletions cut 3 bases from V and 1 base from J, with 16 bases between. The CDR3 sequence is CASSYRGTKGSYEQYF. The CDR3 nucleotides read TGTGCCAGCAGTTATCGTGGGACAAAAGGGTCCTACGAGCAGTACTTC.

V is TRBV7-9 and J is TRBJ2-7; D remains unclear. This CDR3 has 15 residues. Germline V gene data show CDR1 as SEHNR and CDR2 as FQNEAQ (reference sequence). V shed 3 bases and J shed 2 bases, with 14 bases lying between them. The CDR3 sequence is CASSFVDHSPYEQYF. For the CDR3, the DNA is TGTGCCAGCAGCTTTGTAGATCACAGTCCCTACGAGCAGTACTTC.

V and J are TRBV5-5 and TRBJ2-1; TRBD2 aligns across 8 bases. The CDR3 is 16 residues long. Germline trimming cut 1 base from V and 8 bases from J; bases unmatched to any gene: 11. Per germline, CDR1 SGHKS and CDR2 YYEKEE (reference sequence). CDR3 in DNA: TGTGCCAGCAGCTTGATGAACGGGAGGGGCTGGGATGAGCAGTTCTTC. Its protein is CASSLMNGRGWDEQFF.

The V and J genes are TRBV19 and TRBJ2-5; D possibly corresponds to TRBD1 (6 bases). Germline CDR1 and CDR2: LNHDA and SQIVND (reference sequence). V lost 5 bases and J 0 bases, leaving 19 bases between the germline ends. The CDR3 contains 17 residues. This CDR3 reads CASSLQGSTTNQETQYF. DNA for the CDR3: TGTGCCAGTAGTCTGCAGGGGTCCACCACGAACCAAGAGACCCAGTACTTC. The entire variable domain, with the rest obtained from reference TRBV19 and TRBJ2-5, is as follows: DGGITQSPKYLFRKEGQNVTLSCEQNLNHDAMYWYRQDPGQGLRLIYYSQIVNDFQKGDIAEGYSVSREKKESFPLTVTSAQKNPTAFYLCASSLQGSTTNQETQYFGPGTRLLVL.

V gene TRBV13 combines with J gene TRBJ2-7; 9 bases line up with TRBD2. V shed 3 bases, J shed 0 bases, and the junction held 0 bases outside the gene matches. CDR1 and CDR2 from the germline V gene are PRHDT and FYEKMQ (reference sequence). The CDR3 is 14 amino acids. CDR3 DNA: TGTGCCAGCAGCTTTAGCGGGAGCTCCTACGAGCAGTACTTC. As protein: CASSFSGSSYEQYF.

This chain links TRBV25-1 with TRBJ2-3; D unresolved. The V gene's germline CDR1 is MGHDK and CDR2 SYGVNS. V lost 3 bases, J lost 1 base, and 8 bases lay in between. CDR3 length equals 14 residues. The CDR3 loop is CASSDAVGTDTQYF. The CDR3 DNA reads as TGTGCCAGCAGTGATGCGGTCGGCACAGATACGCAGTATTTT.

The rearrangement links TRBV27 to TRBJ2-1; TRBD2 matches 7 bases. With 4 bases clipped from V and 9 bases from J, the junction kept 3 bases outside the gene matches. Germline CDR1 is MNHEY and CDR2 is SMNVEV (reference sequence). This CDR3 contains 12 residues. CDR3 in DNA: TGTGCCAGCAGTTACCAGCGGGGTGAGCAGTTCTTC. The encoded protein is CASSYQRGEQFF.

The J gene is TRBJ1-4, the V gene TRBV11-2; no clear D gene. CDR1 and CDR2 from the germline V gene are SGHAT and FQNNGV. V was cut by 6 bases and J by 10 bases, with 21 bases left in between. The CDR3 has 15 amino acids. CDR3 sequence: CASRPWGRELAKLFF. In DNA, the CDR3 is TGTGCCAGCAGGCCCTGGGGTAGGGAGTTAGCAAAACTGTTTTTT.

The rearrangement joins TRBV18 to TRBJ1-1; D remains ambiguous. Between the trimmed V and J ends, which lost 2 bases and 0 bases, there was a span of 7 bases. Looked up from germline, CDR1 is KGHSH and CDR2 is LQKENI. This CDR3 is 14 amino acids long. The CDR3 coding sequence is TGTGCCAGCTCACCAACCCCGGTGAACACTGAAGCTTTCTTT. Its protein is CASSPTPVNTEAFF.

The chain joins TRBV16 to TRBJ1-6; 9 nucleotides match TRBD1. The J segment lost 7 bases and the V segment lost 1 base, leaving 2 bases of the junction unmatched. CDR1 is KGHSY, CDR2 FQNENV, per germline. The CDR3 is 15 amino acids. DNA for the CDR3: TGTGCCAGCAGCCAATACGGGACAGGGAATTCACCCCTCCACTTT. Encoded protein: CASSQYGTGNSPLHF.

CDR3 sequence: CATSDSTSGEYQETQYF. CDR3 nucleotides: TGTGCCACCAGTGATTCCACTAGCGGGGAGTACCAAGAGACCCAGTACTTC. The V gene is TRBV24-1, the J gene TRBJ2-5; TRBD2 matches at 10 bases. The CDR3 is made up of 17 amino acids. The V gene's germline CDR1 is KGHDR and CDR2 SFDVKD. The V segment lost 2 bases and the J segment 0 bases; nucleotides outside the gene matches: 5.

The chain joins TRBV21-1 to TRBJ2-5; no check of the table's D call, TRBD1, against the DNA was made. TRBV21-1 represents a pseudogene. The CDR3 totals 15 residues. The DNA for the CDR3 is TGTGCCAGCAGCATTTCCGGGACAGGGAAAGAGACCCAGTACTTC. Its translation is CASSISGTGKETQYF.

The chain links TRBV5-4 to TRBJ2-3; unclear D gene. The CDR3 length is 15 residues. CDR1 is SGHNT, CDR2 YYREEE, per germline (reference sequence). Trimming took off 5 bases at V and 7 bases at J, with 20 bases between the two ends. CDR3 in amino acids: CASSLDGQVVYTQYF. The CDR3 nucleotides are TGTGCCAGCAGTCTCGACGGGCAAGTAGTGTATACGCAGTATTTT.

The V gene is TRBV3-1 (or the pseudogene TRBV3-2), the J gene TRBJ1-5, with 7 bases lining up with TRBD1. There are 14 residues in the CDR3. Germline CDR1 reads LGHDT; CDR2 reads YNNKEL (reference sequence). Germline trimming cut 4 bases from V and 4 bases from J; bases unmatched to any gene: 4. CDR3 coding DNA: TGTGCCAGCAGCCCCCGGGACAGAAATCAGCCCCAGCATTTT. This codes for CASSPRDRNQPQHF.

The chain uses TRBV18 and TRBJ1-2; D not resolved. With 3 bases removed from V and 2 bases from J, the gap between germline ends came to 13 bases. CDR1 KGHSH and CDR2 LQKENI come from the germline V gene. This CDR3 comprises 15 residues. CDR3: CASSPGGDANYGYTF. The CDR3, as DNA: TGTGCCAGCTCACCGGGCGGTGATGCGAACTATGGCTACACCTTC.

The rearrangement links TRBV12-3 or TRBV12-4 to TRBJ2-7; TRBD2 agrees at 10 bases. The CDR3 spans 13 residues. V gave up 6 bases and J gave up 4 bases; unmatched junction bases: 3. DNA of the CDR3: TGTGCCAGCAGCAGGACTAGCGGTTACGAGCAGTACTTC. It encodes CASSRTSGYEQYF.